This T cell receptor beta chain was captured by sequencing in a study of shared clonotypes between healthy human individuals. Study results and caveats: Investigators expected sequencing depth to affect clonotype sharing among donors.

This CDR3 is built from 12 residues. Germline trimming cut 1 base from V and 16 bases from J; bases unmatched to any gene: 7. In germline, CDR1 is MGHRA, CDR2 YSYEKL. On ten immunoSEQ deep assay plates, unsorted PBMC DNA was sequenced. Produced via immunoSEQ multiplex PCR; TCRdb's table is partial and in-frame only. The sample lists 450,000 to 650,000 clones; around 80% were seen once. Genomic DNA from unsorted samples was obtained from 70 million to 90 million PBMCs (per sample). In regard to this clone: Its antigen is as yet unknown.

This sequence joins TRBV4-1 and TRBJ2-1; TRBD2 matches at 7 bases. The source material was PBMCs. The sequence was collected from a woman between 35 and 50 years old in good health. Some clones in this sample may be carry-over from other donors' samples. The CDR3: CASSQAAGFTFF. The DNA of the CDR3 is TGCGCCAGCAGCCAAGCAGCGGGATTTACCTTCTTC.